These 22 T cell receptor beta chains originate from one sample sequenced in a study of blood T cell repertoires in COVID-19. Clones were sequenced by immunoSEQ multiplex PCR, and TCRdb holds only the in-frame ones, with some missing. Among about 210,000 clones listed, 70% to 90% were seen once. Sequences were obtained from peripheral blood. Receptors were obtained from a woman aged 40 to 50 with acute or convalescent COVID-19.

V gene TRBV6-5 combines with J gene TRBJ1-5; 8 bases align to TRBD1. J was trimmed by 0 bases and V by 7 bases; bases with no gene match: 5. The germline V gene encodes CDR1 MNHEY and CDR2 SVGAGI. The CDR3 totals 15 residues. CDR3 sequence reads: CASTVTGVSNQPQHF. The CDR3 nucleotides are TGTGCCAGCACCGTGACAGGGGTTAGCAATCAGCCCCAGCATTTT.

The genes are TRBV6-1 and TRBJ2-3, with 16 bases aligning to TRBD2. V trimming: 4 bases; J trimming: 4 bases; junction bases outside the gene matches: 14. Germline CDR1 is MNHNS and CDR2 is SASEGT. The CDR3 is made up of 20 amino acids. CDR3 bases: TGTGCCAGCAGTGTTCCCGGGACTAGCGGGGGGGCCGAGGGGTCAGATACGCAGTATTTT. This encodes CASSVPGTSGGAEGSDTQYF.

V and J are TRBV6-5 and TRBJ2-2; D remains ambiguous. The V and J ends lost 5 bases and 5 bases respectively, with 12 bases between them. In germline, CDR1 is MNHEY, CDR2 SVGAGI. The CDR3 extends over 14 amino acids. The CDR3: CASSLQLLTGELFF. The DNA for the CDR3 is TGTGCCAGCAGTCTCCAACTCTTGACCGGGGAGCTGTTTTTT.

The rearrangement joins TRBV5-6 to TRBJ1-6; D gene ambiguous. Looked up from germline, CDR1 is SGHDT and CDR2 is YYEEEE. The germline V and J ends were trimmed by 0 bases and 4 bases, with 17 bases remaining between them. There are 18 residues in the CDR3. The CDR3 DNA is TGTGCCAGCAGCTTGGTTCGCGCCCTGGGCGCTTATAATTCACCCCTCCACTTT. This gives the protein CASSLVRALGAYNSPLHF.

The chain combines TRBV5-1 with TRBJ1-2; no reliable D call. Per the germline V gene, CDR1 is SGHRS and CDR2 is YFSETQ. The germline V and J ends were trimmed by 4 bases and 4 bases, with 20 bases remaining between them. CDR3 length: 16 amino acids. The CDR3 reads CASSRLPGSQPYGYTF. The CDR3 DNA sequence: TGCGCCAGCAGCCGGCTTCCGGGATCCCAGCCCTATGGCTACACCTTC.

This clone has a single count. V is TRBV2 and J is TRBJ2-1, with TRBD2 as a possible D gene (6 bases). Germline CDR1 SNHLY, CDR2 FYNNEI. With 6 bases removed from V and 0 bases from J, the gap between germline ends came to 9 bases. CDR3 length equals 14 residues. The CDR3 nucleotides read TGTGCCAGCAGGGGACTTCTCTCCTACAATGAGCAGTTCTTC. Protein sequence: CASRGLLSYNEQFF.

The chain is built from TRBV11-3 and TRBJ1-3; no clear D. Trimming cost V 2 bases and J 3 bases, with 5 bases left between them. CDR1 SGHNT and CDR2 YENEEA come from the germline V gene. This CDR3 is built from 13 residues. CDR3 coding DNA: TGTGCCAGCAGCTTACATTTTGGAAACACCATATATTTT. Protein product: CASSLHFGNTIYF. Full variable domain (missing parts from reference TRBV11-3 and TRBJ1-3): EAGVVQSPRYKIIEKKQPVAFWCNPISGHNTLYWYLQNLGQGPELLIRYENEEAVDDSQLPKDRFSAERLKGVDSTLKIQPAELGDSAVYLCASSLHFGNTIYFGEGSWLTVV.

The rearrangement links TRBV6-5 to TRBJ2-5; 9 bases fit TRBD2. This CDR3 region has 14 residues. Unmatched junction bases numbered 10, after V lost 6 bases and J lost 8 bases. Germline CDR1 reads MNHEY; CDR2 reads SVGAGI. The CDR3 loop is CASSALAGGQTQYF. As DNA, the CDR3 is TGTGCCAGCAGCGCCCTCGCGGGGGGGCAAACCCAGTACTTC.

The J gene is TRBJ2-2, the V gene TRBV19; 8 bases are shared with TRBD2. The CDR3 runs 15 residues. V shed 3 bases, J shed 7 bases, and the junction held 7 bases outside the gene matches. In germline, CDR1 is LNHDA, CDR2 SQIVND (reference sequence). The DNA of the CDR3 is TGTGCCAGTAGTATCAACGGGGGGGCTATCGGGGAGCTGTTTTTT. Translation: CASSINGGAIGELFF.

The chain has TRBV3-1 (or the pseudogene TRBV3-2) and TRBJ1-5; 9 positions match TRBD1. J was trimmed by 7 bases and V by 3 bases; bases with no gene match: 7. The CDR3 is made up of 15 amino acids. Per germline, CDR1 LGHDT and CDR2 YNNKEL (reference sequence). This CDR3 is CASSHTGQGRQPQHF. DNA of the CDR3: TGTGCCAGCAGCCACACGGGACAGGGCCGGCAGCCCCAGCATTTT.

The chain joins TRBV24-1 to TRBJ2-5, with 8 bases aligning to TRBD1. V was pared by 3 bases and J by 8 bases, with 13 bases of the junction left unmatched. Germline V gene data show CDR1 as KGHDR and CDR2 as SFDVKD. CDR3 length equals 16 residues. CDR3 residues: CATSDDGQGRGGTQYF. The CDR3 nucleotides are TGTGCCACCAGTGATGACGGACAGGGCCGAGGGGGAACCCAGTACTTC.

J is TRBJ2-1 and V is TRBV6-4; 8 bases fit TRBD1. The CDR3 runs to 11 residues. CDR1 and CDR2 from the germline V gene are MRHNA and SNTAGT. Trimming at V came to 4 bases and at J to 10 bases, leaving 0 bases not matched to a gene. The CDR3 bases are TGTGCCAGCAGTGGGACAGGGGAGCAGTTCTTC. This codes for CASSGTGEQFF.

The genes are TRBV30 and TRBJ1-5, with TRBD1 matching over 7 bases. The CDR3 consists of 17 residues. With V trimmed by 2 bases and J by 7 bases, 17 bases remained unmatched. Germline V gene data show CDR1 as GTSNPN and CDR2 as SVGIG (reference sequence). CDR3 amino acids: CAWSLGDSTIGSQPQHF. The CDR3 coding sequence is TGTGCCTGGAGTTTGGGGGACAGCACGATAGGAAGCCAGCCCCAGCATTTT. Filled out from reference TRBV30 and TRBJ1-5, the complete variable domain reads SQTIHQWPATLVQPVGSPLSLECTVEGTSNPNLYWYRQAAGRGLQLLFYSVGIGQISSEVPQNLSASRPQDRQFILSSKKLLLSDSGFYLCAWSLGDSTIGSQPQHFGDGTRLSIL.

The chain links TRBV18 to TRBJ2-3; no firm D call. Trimming took 0 bases from V and 4 from J, leaving 5 bases between them. Germline loops: CDR1 KGHSH, CDR2 LQKENI. CDR3 length: 13 residues. CDR3: CASSPPLPDTQYF. CDR3 bases: TGTGCCAGCTCACCACCGCTACCAGATACGCAGTATTTT.

For the CDR3, the DNA is TGTGCCAGCAGCTCCGGACAGTTCAACATGAACACTGAAGCTTTCTTT. It codes for CASSSGQFNMNTEAFF. The chain employs TRBV7-2 and TRBJ1-1; D perhaps matches TRBD1 (6 bases). The CDR3 extends over 16 amino acids. V lost 4 bases, J lost 0 bases, and 15 bases lay in between. Germline loops: CDR1 SGHTA, CDR2 FQGNSA.

The chain recombines TRBV4-1 with TRBJ1-5; maybe TRBD1 (5 bases). Germline V CDR1 and CDR2: MGHRA, YSYEKL. This CDR3 is built from 16 residues. V was trimmed by 1 base and J by 0 bases, leaving 10 bases between them. CDR3 sequence (DNA): TGCGCCAGCAGCCAAGCGACAGCTTATAGCAATCAGCCCCAGCATTTT. It codes for CASSQATAYSNQPQHF.

This clone was seen once. The V call is TRBV7-3, the J call TRBJ1-4, with D perhaps matching TRBD1 (6 bases). Between the trimmed V and J ends, which lost 2 bases and 0 bases, there was a span of 16 bases. The CDR3 is 18 residues long. The germline gives CDR1 SGHTA, CDR2 FQGTGA. DNA of the CDR3: TGTGCCAGCAGCTTAGGCCCTTGGGAGGGGGCAACTAATGAAAAACTGTTTTTT. Protein sequence: CASSLGPWEGATNEKLFF.

This chain's CDR3 is CASSKRSNTGELFF. The CDR3 region has the DNA TGTGCCAGTAGTAAGAGGTCGAACACCGGGGAGCTGTTTTTT. The chain couples TRBV19 to TRBJ2-2; unclear D gene. The CDR3 is 14 amino acids. The germline gives CDR1 LNHDA, CDR2 SQIVND (reference sequence). Trimming stripped 4 bases from V and 0 bases from J, with 6 bases between. Filled out from reference TRBV19 and TRBJ2-2, the complete variable domain reads DGGITQSPKYLFRKEGQNVTLSCEQNLNHDAMYWYRQDPGQGLRLIYYSQIVNDFQKGDIAEGYSVSREKKESFPLTVTSAQKNPTAFYLCASSKRSNTGELFFGEGSRLTVL.

The genes are TRBV11-2 and TRBJ1-2; 9 positions agree with TRBD1. The germline gives CDR1 SGHAT, CDR2 FQNNGV. Trimming cost V 2 bases and J 6 bases; bases outside gene matches: 1. This CDR3 contains 13 residues. As DNA, the CDR3 is TGTGCCAGCAGCTTAACAGGGGGCAATGGCTACACCTTC. It codes for CASSLTGGNGYTF. Using reference TRBV11-2 and TRBJ1-2 for the parts outside the CDR3, the full variable domain is EAGVAQSPRYKIIEKRQSVAFWCNPISGHATLYWYQQILGQGPKLLIQFQNNGVVDDSQLPKDRFSAERLKGVDSTLKIQPAKLEDSAVYLCASSLTGGNGYTFGSGTRLTVV.

This clone has a single count. The chain links TRBV5-4 to TRBJ2-3; 9 bases are shared with TRBD2. With 4 bases clipped from V and 5 bases from J, the junction kept 8 bases outside the gene matches. From germline, CDR1 is SGHNT and CDR2 YYREEE (reference sequence). The CDR3 has 15 amino acids. Written as DNA, the CDR3 is TGTGCCAGCAGCGGGGGCGGGGGGGCCCAAGATACGCAGTATTTT. Amino acids: CASSGGGGAQDTQYF.

The rearrangement uses TRBV2 and TRBJ2-3; 7 positions match TRBD2. CDR3 length: 15 amino acids. The V and J ends lost 1 base and 5 bases, in that order; junction bases with no gene match: 6. In germline, CDR1 is SNHLY, CDR2 FYNNEI. This CDR3 reads CASSEDAGVRDTQYF. The CDR3 DNA follows: TGTGCCAGCAGTGAAGATGCGGGGGTGCGAGATACGCAGTATTTT.

This chain uses TRBV11-2 with TRBJ2-5; perhaps TRBD1 as D (6 bases). Looked up from germline, CDR1 is SGHAT and CDR2 is FQNNGV. V was cut by 5 bases and J by 5 bases, with 18 bases left in between. This CDR3 comprises 15 residues. CDR3 in amino acids: CASSRRAGERETQYF. Here the CDR3 DNA reads TGTGCCAGCAGCCGCCGGGCAGGGGAACGGGAGACCCAGTACTTC.